The sequence of this T cell receptor beta chain was determined in a study of blood T cell repertoires in COVID-19. Turning to the study itself: The samples span acute and convalescent COVID-19 from the United States, Italy and Spain. T cells, B-cell-depleted T cells, or PBMCs provided the cDNA or gDNA that served as material.

The CDR3 consists of 15 residues. V was clipped by 8 bases and J by 1 base; unmatched bases: 7. Germline loops: CDR1 SEHNR, CDR2 FQNEAQ (reference sequence). Per the study methods: Nucleated cell number was recorded as an estimate derived from reference gene primer amplification. Method: immunoSEQ multiplex PCR; TCRdb's copy keeps in-frame clones and lacks some. The V and J calls and clone size are taken from that table; D and trimming were inferred from the DNA. Of under 300,000 clones listed, around 86% were seen once; the top ten hold 3%. This receptor was taken from a woman aged 25 to 39 with active or convalescent COVID-19. Sequenced sample: peripheral blood. The chain uses TRBV7-9 and TRBJ1-2, with TRBD1 matching 10 bases. CDR3 in amino acids: CASGKTGGNNYGYTF. The CDR3 DNA is TGTGCCAGCGGAAAGACAGGGGGCAATAACTATGGCTACACCTTC.